The sequence of this T cell receptor (beta chain) was determined in a study of T-cell reconstitution after alpha-beta-depleted transplantation in children. Unique molecular identifiers featured in how the TCRbeta library was prepared. TCRdb itself ran the PCR reads through MiXCR, one entry per CDR3 protein. In the table there are approximately 240,000 distinct CDR3 sequences, around 8.9% of which are singletons. Germline CDR1 reads SGHRS; CDR2 reads YFSETQ. Trimming took 0 bases from V and 4 from J; bases not matched to a gene: 4. CDR3 size: 15 residues. This receptor was identified in a human donor who donated a stem cell graft to a child with SCID. The sample was PBMCs from the stem cell graft donor, taken from the stem cell graft. The chain couples TRBV5-1 to TRBJ1-5, with 7 nucleotides matching TRBD1. CDR3 sequence: CASSLGDSVNQPQHF. DNA for the CDR3: TGCGCCAGCAGCTTGGGGGACAGTGTTAATCAGCCCCAGCATTTT. Full variable domain (missing parts from reference TRBV5-1 and TRBJ1-5): KAGVTQTPRYLIKTRGQQVTLSCSPISGHRSVSWYQQTPGQGLQFLFEYFSETQRNKGNFPGRFSGRQFSNSRSEMNVSTLELGDSALYLCASSLGDSVNQPQHFGDGTRLSIL.